The present TCR beta chain was sequenced within a study of prognosis after radiotherapy for stage I lung cancer. The wider study: About 13 patients had newly diagnosed primary stage I lung tumors, and 4 or 5 had oligometastatic NSCLC after surgical resection of the primary tumor.

The V end lost 3 bases, the J end lost 2 bases, and 13 bases lay between the germline ends. The CDR3 length is 14 residues. Germline V gene lookup returns CDR1 DFQATT and CDR2 SNEGSKA (reference sequence). Using two-round multiplex PCR, the authors amplified TCR beta CDR3 from genomic DNA. The first round of PCR was done with primers that matched each TRBV and TRBJ gene. TCRdb fed the multiplex PCR reads into MiXCR, producing one record per CDR3 protein. The data contain 25,000 to 30,000 distinct CDR3 sequences, about 41% of them singletons. This clonotype has just a few counts. A read error may be the cause here, since a much bigger clone is one base away.

The chain links TRBV20-1 to TRBJ2-5; D is possibly TRBD2 (5 bases). Material: PBMCs, obtained before or after stereotactic body radiation therapy (not recorded which). This clonotype was sampled from a donor older than 45 with non-small cell lung cancer. CDR3 DNA: TGCAGTGCTAGCCGGGAAGGAATTCAAGAGACCCAGTACTTC. Translating gives CSASREGIQETQYF.